Listed here is a single T cell receptor beta chain. The authors amplified TCR beta CDR3 regions, and they did so from RNA transcripts for repertoire sequencing. An initial RT-PCR round employing HTBI primers preceded a second-round multiplex PCR. MiXCR, applied by TCRdb to the multiplex PCR reads, yields one record per CDR3 protein. The profile shows 900,000 to 1,200,000 distinct CDR3 sequences, roughly 35% of them singletons. This sample stems from a study of Graves' ophthalmopathy and Graves' hyperthyroidism. The specimen was peripheral blood or thyroid tissue (not recorded which). The clonotype comes from an adult man with Graves' hyperthyroidism.

CDR3 sequence reads: CAIQGQGDQPQHF. The CDR3 DNA reads as TGTGCCATCCAGGGACAGGGTGACCAGCCCCAGCATTTT. V usage is TRBV10-3 and J usage is TRBJ1-5; 9 nucleotides line up with TRBD1. CDR1 is ENHRY, CDR2 SYGVKD, per germline. V dropped 8 bases and J dropped 7; count of bases not matched to a gene: 6. The CDR3 is made up of 13 amino acids.